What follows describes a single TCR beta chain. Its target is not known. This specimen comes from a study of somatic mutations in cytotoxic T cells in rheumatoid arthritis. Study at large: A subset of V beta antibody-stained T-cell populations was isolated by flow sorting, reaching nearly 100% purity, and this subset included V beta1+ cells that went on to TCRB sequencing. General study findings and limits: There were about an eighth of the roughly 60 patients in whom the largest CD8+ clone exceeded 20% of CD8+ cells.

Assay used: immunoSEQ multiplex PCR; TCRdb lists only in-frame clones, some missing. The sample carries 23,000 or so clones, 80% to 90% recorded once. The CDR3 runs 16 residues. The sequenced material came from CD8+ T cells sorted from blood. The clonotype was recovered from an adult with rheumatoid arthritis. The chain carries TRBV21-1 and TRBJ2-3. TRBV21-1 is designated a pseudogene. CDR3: CASSKEAGRSTDTQYF. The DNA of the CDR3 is TGTGCCAGCAGCAAAGAGGCAGGGAGAAGCACAGATACGCAGTATTTT.